These 8 T cell receptor beta chains originate from one sample sequenced in a study of blood T cell repertoires in COVID-19 (TCRdb year 2020). Library method: the immunoSEQ multiplex PCR assay. This is the immuneACCESS table as TCRdb keeps it, with only in-frame sequences that have V and J called. A part of the clones is gone; compared with another copy, unresolved V genes explain less than half, and the rest is unexplained. Counted in this sample were approximately 110,000 clones; roughly 85% of them appeared once. The ten largest clones take up about 5.5% of the sample. The sequenced sample was peripheral blood. These receptors were taken from an older woman with COVID-19, enrolled during active disease.

In its sample, this clone was seen once. The V call is TRBV27, the J call TRBJ2-7, with 7 bases fitting TRBD1. The CDR3 loop spans 14 amino acids. The J segment lost 1 base and the V segment lost 2 bases, leaving 2 bases of the junction unmatched. Germline CDR1 is MNHEY and CDR2 is SMNVEV (reference sequence). The CDR3 bases are TGTGCCAGCAGTTTACCGGGACAGTCCTACGAGCAGTACTTC. Encoded protein: CASSLPGQSYEQYF.

This clone has just one count. The chain combines TRBV29-1 with TRBJ1-1; TRBD1 aligns across 7 bases. The V segment lost 6 bases and the J segment 0 bases; nucleotides outside the gene matches: 4. Germline CDR1 and CDR2: SQVTM and ANQGSEA. CDR3 length: 13 residues. The CDR3 loop reads CSVDTGVNTEAFF. CDR3 DNA: TGCAGCGTAGATACAGGGGTGAACACTGAAGCTTTCTTT.

To note about this clone: The identical CDR3 is also encoded by other nucleotide sequences in the sample. The chain recombines TRBV4-1 with TRBJ2-7; 10 nucleotides line up with TRBD1. Trimming removed 7 bases from V and 1 base from J; junction bases left unmatched: 4. The CDR3 runs 14 residues. CDR1 and CDR2 from the germline V gene are MGHRA and YSYEKL. The DNA of the CDR3 is TGCGCCAGCAAGCCGGGACAGGGGTCCTACGAGCAGTACTTC. Translation gives CASKPGQGSYEQYF.

This clone was seen more than once but under ten times. The CDR3 spells CSARVVDTIYF. The CDR3 nucleotides are TGCAGTGCTAGGGTGGTAGACACCATATATTTT. This chain joins TRBV20-1 and TRBJ1-3, with D unclear. The ends were cut back, 3 bases at V and 8 bases at J, with 8 bases in the middle. Germline CDR1 and CDR2: DFQATT and SNEGSKA (reference sequence). The CDR3 covers 11 residues.

The chain is built from TRBV4-3 and TRBJ2-3; TRBD1 agrees at 9 bases. The CDR3 totals 16 residues. Trimming took 0 bases from V and 1 from J; bases not matched to a gene: 2. CDR1 LGHNA and CDR2 YSLEER come from the germline V gene. CDR3 DNA sequence: TGCGCCAGCAGCCAAGAAAGGACAGGGGGCACAGATACGCAGTATTTT. It translates to CASSQERTGGTDTQYF.

This chain joins TRBV7-9 and TRBJ1-6; TRBD1 matches 9 bases. The trim removed 5 bases at V and 6 bases at J, leaving 5 bases unmatched. Germline V CDR1 and CDR2: SEHNR, FQNEAQ (reference sequence). This CDR3 is 15 amino acids long. This chain's CDR3 is CASSPRQGVNSPLHF. The CDR3 DNA reads as TGTGCCAGCAGCCCTCGACAGGGGGTTAATTCACCCCTCCACTTT.

The chain uses TRBV19 and TRBJ2-5, with 13 positions matching TRBD2. The CDR3 sequence is 15 residues long. In germline, CDR1 is LNHDA, CDR2 SQIVND (reference sequence). J was trimmed by 3 bases and V by 6 bases; bases with no gene match: 4. The CDR3 loop is CASSPGLAGEETQYF. CDR3 in DNA: TGTGCCAGTAGCCCCGGACTAGCGGGGGAAGAGACCCAGTACTTC.

The chain joins TRBV24-1 to TRBJ2-7, with D tentatively TRBD1 (6 bases). Trimming stripped 3 bases from V and 2 bases from J, with 13 bases between. Germline V gives CDR1 KGHDR, CDR2 SFDVKD. The CDR3 is 15 residues long. The CDR3 sequence: CATSDPYRDPYEQYF. The CDR3 DNA follows: TGTGCCACCAGTGATCCATACAGGGACCCCTACGAGCAGTACTTC.